This T cell receptor beta chain appears in the sequencing data of a study of CD8 T cells in Susac syndrome. General observations from the study: CD8+ clonal expansion in Susac was maximal in TEMRA cells and in active patients.

The authors carried out high-throughput sequencing of TCR beta. They applied it to CD8+ and CD4+ T cells obtained from blood. Recently defined diagnostic criteria for definite or probable disease were fulfilled by Susac syndrome patients. About this clonotype itself: Its antigen is as yet unknown.

After extraction with the RNeasy kit, 0.5 to 1 ug of the RNA was reverse transcribed using random hexamers. TCR beta CDR3 was amplified by immunoSEQ multiplex PCR. This amplification extended across 54 Vbeta and 13 Jbeta segments. TCRdb fed the immunoSEQ multiplex PCR reads into MiXCR, producing one record per CDR3 protein. The repertoire has roughly 84,000 distinct CDR3 sequences, roughly 96% of them found once; the top ten carry about 0.41%. The CDR3 totals 12 residues. Germline V gene lookup returns CDR1 GTSNPN and CDR2 SVGIG (reference sequence). Trimming took off 4 bases at V and 11 bases at J, with 18 bases between the two ends.

This rearrangement joins TRBV30 to TRBJ2-7; the D call may be TRBD1 or TRBD2 (5 bases each). This clonotype was obtained from a human donor with Susac syndrome. Specimen: CD8+ T cells from PBMCs. CDR3 sequence (DNA): TGTGCCTGGATGGGGGACGCCCTGGGCAAGTACTTC. Encoded protein: CAWMGDALGKYF. Filled out from reference TRBV30 and TRBJ2-7, the complete variable domain reads SQTIHQWPATLVQPVGSPLSLECTVEGTSNPNLYWYRQAAGRGLQLLFYSVGIGQISSEVPQNLSASRPQDRQFILSSKKLLLSDSGFYLCAWMGDALGKYFGPGTRLTVT.